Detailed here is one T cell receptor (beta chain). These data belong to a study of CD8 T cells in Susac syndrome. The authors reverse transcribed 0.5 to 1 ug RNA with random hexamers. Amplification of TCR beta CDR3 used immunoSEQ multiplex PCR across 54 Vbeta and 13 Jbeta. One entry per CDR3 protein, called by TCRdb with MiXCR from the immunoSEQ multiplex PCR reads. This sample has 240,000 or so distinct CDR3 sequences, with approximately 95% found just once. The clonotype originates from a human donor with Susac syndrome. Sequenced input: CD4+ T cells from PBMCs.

The CDR3 reads CASSTGQQETQYF. As DNA, the CDR3 is TGCGCCAGCAGTACGGGACAGCAAGAGACCCAGTACTTC. The rearrangement links TRBV5-1 to TRBJ2-5, with 7 bases matching TRBD1. The length of the CDR3 is 13 residues. V lost 5 bases to trimming and J lost 2 bases; unmatched junction nucleotides: 3. Germline CDR1 and CDR2: SGHRS and YFSETQ.